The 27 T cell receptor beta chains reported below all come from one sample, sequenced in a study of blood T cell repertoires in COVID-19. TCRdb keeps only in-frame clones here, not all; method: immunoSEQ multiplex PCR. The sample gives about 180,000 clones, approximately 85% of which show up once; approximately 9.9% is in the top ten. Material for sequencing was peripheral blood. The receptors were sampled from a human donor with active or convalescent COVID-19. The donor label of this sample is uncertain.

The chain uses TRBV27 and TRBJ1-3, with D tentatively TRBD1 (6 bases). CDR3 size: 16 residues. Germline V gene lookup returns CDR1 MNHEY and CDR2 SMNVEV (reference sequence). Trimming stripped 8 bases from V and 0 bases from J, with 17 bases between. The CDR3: CASGDIRQASGNTIYF. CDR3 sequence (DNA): TGTGCCAGCGGAGACATTCGACAGGCCTCTGGAAACACCATATATTTT.

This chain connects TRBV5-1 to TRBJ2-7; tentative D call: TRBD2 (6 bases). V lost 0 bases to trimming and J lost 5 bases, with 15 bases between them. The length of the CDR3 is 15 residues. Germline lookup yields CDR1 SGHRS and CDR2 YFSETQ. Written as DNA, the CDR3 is TGCGCCAGCAGCTTGGAGTTAGCGGCGGGTAACGAGCAGTACTTC. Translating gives CASSLELAAGNEQYF.

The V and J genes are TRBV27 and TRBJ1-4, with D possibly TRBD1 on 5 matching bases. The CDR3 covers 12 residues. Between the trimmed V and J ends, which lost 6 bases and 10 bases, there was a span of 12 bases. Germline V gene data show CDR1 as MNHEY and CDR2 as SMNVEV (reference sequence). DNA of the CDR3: TGTGCCAGCAGACCTGGGGGGGGAAAACTGTTTTTT. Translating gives CASRPGGGKLFF.

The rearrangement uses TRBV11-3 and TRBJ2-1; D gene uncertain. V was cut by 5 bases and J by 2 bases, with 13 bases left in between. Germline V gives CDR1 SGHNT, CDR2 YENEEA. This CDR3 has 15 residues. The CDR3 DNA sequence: TGTGCCAGCAGCCGGCGAATACAGCCCTACAATGAGCAGTTCTTC. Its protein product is CASSRRIQPYNEQFF.

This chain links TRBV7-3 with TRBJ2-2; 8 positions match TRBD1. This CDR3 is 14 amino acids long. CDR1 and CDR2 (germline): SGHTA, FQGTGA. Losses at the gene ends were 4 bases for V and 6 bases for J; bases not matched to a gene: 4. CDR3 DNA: TGTGCCAGCAGCTCGGGGACAGGCGCCGGGGAGCTGTTTTTT. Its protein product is CASSSGTGAGELFF.

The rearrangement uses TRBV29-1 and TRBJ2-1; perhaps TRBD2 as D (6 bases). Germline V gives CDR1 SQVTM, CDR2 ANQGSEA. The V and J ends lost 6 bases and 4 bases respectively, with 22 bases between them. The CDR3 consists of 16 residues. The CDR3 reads CSVLRRAGYGYNEQFF. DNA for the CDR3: TGCAGCGTCCTACGCAGGGCGGGGTATGGGTACAATGAGCAGTTCTTC.

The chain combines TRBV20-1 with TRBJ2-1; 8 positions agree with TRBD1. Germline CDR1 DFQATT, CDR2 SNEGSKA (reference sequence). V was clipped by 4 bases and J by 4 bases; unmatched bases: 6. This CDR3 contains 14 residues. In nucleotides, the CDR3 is TGCAGTGCTATTGACAGGGGAACTTACAATGAGCAGTTCTTC. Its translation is CSAIDRGTYNEQFF.

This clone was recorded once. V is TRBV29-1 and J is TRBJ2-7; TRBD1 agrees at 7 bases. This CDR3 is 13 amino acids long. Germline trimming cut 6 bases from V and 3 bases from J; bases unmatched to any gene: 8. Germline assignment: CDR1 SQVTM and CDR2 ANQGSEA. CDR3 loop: CSVGDRVRYEQYF. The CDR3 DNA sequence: TGCAGCGTCGGTGACAGGGTTCGCTACGAGCAGTACTTC.

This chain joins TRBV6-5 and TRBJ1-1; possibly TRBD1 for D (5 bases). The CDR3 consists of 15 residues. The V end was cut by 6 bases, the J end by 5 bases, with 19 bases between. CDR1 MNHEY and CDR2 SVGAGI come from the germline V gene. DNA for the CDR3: TGTGCCAGCAGGTGGGAGGGCAGGGTTGGAACTGAAGCTTTCTTT. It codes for CASRWEGRVGTEAFF.

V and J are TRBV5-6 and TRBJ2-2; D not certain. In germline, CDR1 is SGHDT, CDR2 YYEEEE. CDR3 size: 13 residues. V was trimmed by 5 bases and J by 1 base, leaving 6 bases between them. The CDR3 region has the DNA TGTGCCAGCAGTCTACTGAACACCGGGGAGCTGTTTTTT. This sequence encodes CASSLLNTGELFF.

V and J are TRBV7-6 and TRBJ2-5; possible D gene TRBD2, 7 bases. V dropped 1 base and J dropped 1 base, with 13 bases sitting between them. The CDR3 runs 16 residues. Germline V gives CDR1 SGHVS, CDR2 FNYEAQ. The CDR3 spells CASSLVGGGLQETQYF. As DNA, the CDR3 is TGTGCCAGCAGCTTAGTGGGCGGGGGCCTCCAAGAGACCCAGTACTTC.

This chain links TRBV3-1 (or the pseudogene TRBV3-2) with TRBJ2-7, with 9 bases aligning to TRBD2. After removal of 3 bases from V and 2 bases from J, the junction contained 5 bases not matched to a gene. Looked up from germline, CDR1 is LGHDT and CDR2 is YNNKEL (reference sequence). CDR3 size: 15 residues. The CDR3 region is CASSHSPSGTYEQYF. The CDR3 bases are TGTGCCAGCAGCCATTCCCCTAGCGGGACCTACGAGCAGTACTTC.

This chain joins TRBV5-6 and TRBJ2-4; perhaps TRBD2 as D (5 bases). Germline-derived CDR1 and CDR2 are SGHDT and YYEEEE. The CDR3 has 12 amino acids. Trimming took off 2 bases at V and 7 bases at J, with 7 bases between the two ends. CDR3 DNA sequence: TGTGCCAGCAGCTTCTCGGGGAACATTCAGTACTTC. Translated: CASSFSGNIQYF.

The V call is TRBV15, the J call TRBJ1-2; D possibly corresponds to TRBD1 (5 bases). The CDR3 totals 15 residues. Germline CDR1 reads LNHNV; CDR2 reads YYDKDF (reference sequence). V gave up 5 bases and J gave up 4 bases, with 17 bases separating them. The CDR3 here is CATSPRRTQTYGYTF. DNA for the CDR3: TGTGCCACCAGCCCGCGAAGGACACAAACCTATGGCTACACCTTC. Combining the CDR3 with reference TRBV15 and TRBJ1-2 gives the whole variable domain DAMVIQNPRYQVTQFGKPVTLSCSQTLNHNVMYWYQQKSSQAPKLLFHYYDKDFNNEADTPDNFQSRRPNTSFCFLDIRSPGLGDTAMYLCATSPRRTQTYGYTFGSGTRLTVV.

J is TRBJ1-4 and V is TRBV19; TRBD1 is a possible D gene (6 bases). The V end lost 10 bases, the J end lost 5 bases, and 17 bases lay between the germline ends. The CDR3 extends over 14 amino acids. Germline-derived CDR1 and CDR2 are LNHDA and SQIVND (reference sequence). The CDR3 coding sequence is TGTGCCACCTCCCGCCGAGGGGGAAATGAAAAACTGTTTTTT. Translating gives CATSRRGGNEKLFF.

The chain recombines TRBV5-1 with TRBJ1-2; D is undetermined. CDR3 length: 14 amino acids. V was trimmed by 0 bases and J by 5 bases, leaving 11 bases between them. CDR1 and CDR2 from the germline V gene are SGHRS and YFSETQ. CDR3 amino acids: CASSLGSAGYGYTF. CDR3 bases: TGCGCCAGCAGCTTGGGGTCGGCAGGATATGGCTACACCTTC.

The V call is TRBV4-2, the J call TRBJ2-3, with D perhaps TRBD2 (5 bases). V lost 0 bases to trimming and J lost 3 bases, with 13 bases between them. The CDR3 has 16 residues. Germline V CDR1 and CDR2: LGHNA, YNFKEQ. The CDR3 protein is CASSQDIFLATDTQYF. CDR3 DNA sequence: TGTGCCAGCAGCCAAGATATCTTCCTAGCAACAGATACGCAGTATTTT.

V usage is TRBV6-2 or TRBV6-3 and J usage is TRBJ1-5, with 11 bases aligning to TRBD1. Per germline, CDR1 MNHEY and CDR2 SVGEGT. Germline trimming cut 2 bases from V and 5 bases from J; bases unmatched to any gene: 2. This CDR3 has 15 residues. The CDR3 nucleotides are TGTGCCAGCAGTTACGGACAGGGGGCTCATCAGCCCCAGCATTTT. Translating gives CASSYGQGAHQPQHF.

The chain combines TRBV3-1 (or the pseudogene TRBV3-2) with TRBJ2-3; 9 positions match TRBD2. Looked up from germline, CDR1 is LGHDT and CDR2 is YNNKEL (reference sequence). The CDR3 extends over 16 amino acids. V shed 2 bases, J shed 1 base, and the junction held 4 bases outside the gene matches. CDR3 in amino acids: CASSQLPSGGTDTQYF. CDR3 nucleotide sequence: TGTGCCAGCAGCCAACTCCCTAGCGGGGGCACAGATACGCAGTATTTT.

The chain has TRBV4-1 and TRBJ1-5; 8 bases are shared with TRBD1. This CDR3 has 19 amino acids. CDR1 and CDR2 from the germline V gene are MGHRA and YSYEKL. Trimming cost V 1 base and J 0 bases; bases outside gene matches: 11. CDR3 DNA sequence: TGCGCCAGCAGCCAAGGGACAGGGCCGGCCTTGTATAGCAATCAGCCCCAGCATTTT. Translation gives CASSQGTGPALYSNQPQHF.

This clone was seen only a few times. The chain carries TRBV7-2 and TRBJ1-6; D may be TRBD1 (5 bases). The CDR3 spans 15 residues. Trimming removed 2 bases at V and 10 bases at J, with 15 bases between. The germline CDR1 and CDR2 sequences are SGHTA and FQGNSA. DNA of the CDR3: TGTGCCAGCAGCTTACAGTCAGGGTTCGCCTCACCCCTCCACTTT. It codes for CASSLQSGFASPLHF. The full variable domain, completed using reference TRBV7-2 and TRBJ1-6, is GAGVSQSPSNKVTEKGKDVELRCDPISGHTALYWYRQSLGQGLEFLIYFQGNSAPDKSGLPSDRFSAERTGGSVSTLTIQRTQQEDSAVYLCASSLQSGFASPLHFGNGTRLTVT.

Written as DNA, the CDR3 is TGTGCCAGCAGCTTCCGCGGGAGGGGGAACATTCAGTACTTC. Its protein is CASSFRGRGNIQYF. This sequence joins TRBV13 and TRBJ2-4, with 9 bases identical to TRBD2. This CDR3 spans 14 amino acids. CDR1 PRHDT and CDR2 FYEKMQ come from the germline V gene (reference sequence). V was pared by 3 bases and J by 7 bases, with 4 bases of the junction left unmatched.

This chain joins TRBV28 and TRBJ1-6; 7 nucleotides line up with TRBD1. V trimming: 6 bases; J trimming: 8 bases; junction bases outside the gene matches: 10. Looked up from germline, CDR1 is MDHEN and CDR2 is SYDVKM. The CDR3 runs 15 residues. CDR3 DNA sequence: TGTGCCAGCAGCTTAGGGGGCGTAGGGGATTCACCCCTCCACTTT. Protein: CASSLGGVGDSPLHF. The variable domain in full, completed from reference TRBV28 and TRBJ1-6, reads DVKVTQSSRYLVKRTGEKVFLECVQDMDHENMFWYRQDPGLGLRLIYFSYDVKMKEKGDIPEGYSVSREKKERFSLILESASTNQTSMYLCASSLGGVGDSPLHFGNGTRLTVT.

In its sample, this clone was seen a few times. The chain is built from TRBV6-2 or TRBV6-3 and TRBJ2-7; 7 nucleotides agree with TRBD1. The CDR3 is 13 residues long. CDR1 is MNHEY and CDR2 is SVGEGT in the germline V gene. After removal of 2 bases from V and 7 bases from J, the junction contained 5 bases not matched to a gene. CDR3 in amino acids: CASSYGDRPEQYF. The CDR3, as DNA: TGTGCCAGCAGTTACGGGGACAGACCAGAGCAGTACTTC.

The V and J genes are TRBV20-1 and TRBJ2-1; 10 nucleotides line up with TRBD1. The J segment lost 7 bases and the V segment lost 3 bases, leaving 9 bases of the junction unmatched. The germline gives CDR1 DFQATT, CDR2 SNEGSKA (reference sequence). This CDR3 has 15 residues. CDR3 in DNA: TGCAGTGCTAGTGACCGACAGGGGGCGAGGAATGAGCAGTTCTTC. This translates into CSASDRQGARNEQFF.

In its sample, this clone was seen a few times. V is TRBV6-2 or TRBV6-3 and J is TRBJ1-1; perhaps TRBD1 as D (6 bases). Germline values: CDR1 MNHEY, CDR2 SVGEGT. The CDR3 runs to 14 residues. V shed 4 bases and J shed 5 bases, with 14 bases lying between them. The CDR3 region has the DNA TGTGCCAGCAGTTCCCAGGGGAGCGGAACTGAAGCTTTCTTT. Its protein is CASSSQGSGTEAFF.

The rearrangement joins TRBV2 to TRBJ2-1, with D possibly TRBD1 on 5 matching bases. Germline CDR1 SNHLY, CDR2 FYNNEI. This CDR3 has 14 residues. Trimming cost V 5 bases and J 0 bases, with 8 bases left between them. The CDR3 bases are TGTGCCAGCAGTTTCGACAGCTCCTACAATGAGCAGTTCTTC. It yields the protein CASSFDSSYNEQFF. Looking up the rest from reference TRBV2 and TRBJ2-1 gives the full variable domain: EPEVTQTPSHQVTQMGQEVILRCVPISNHLYFYWYRQILGQKVEFLVSFYNNEISEKSEIFDDQFSVERPDGSNFTLKIRSTKLEDSAMYFCASSFDSSYNEQFFGPGTRLTVL.